The clone carrying this T cell receptor (beta chain) was seen only a few times. This entry is derived from a study of T-cell memory formation after mild COVID-19. One entry per CDR3 protein results from TCRdb running MiXCR on the 5' RACE reads. The sample yields approximately 60,000 distinct CDR3 sequences, roughly 10% seen once. The ends were cut back, 0 bases at V and 3 bases at J, with 6 bases in the middle. The CDR3 consists of 14 residues. Germline assignment: CDR1 LGHNA and CDR2 YNFKEQ. The sequenced sample was PBMCs or a T cell subset sorted from them (not recorded which). The chain links TRBV4-2 to TRBJ2-1; D is unclear. This TCR was recovered from a man between 18 and 29 years old who had mild COVID-19 (a few samples of this study predate the infection). Cell type and time point are not known. In DNA, the CDR3 is TGTGCCAGCAGCCAAGACCAGATCTACAATGAGCAGTTCTTC. Its translation is CASSQDQIYNEQFF.